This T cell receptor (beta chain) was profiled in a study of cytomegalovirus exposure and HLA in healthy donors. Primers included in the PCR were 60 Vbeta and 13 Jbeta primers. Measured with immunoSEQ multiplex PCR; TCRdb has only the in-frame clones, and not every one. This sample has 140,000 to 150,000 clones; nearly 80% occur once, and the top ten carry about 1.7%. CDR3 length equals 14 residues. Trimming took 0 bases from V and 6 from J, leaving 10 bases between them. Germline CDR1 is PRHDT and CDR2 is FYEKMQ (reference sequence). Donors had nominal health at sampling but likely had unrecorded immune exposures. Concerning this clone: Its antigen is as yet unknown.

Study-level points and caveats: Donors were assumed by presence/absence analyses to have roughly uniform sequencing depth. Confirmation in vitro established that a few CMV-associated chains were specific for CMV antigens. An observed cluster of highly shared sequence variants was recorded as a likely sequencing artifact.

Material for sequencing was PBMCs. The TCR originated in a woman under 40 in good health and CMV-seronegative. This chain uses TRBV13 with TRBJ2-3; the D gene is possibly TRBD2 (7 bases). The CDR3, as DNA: TGTGCCAGCAGCTTAGGGGGGGGGCACGATACGCAGTATTTT. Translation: CASSLGGGHDTQYF.